The TCR beta chain under discussion was sequenced for a study of T cells in Graves' hyperthyroidism and ophthalmopathy. Overall study: Blood from the periphery was taken at initial diagnosis, before any treatment.

PBMCs were sourced from more than 9 ml fresh peripheral blood. RNA transcripts were the template for amplifying TCR beta CDR3 regions. TCR CDR3 regions were first amplified by RT-PCR with HTBI primers. TCRdb independently ran MiXCR on the multiplex PCR reads; one entry per CDR3 protein. Among approximately 710,000 distinct CDR3 sequences listed, roughly 17% were seen once. This clonotype was detected only a few times. Antigen unknown. V was clipped by 4 bases and J by 4 bases, with 14 bases between them. In germline, CDR1 is MNHEY, CDR2 SVGEGT. The CDR3 runs to 15 residues. Study findings and constraints: Model-based prediction identified ophthalmopathy a median roughly six months prior to its onset. Most thyroid clonotypes expanded above 0.001 appeared in blood too.

The chain employs TRBV6-2 or TRBV6-3 and TRBJ1-5, with D possibly matching TRBD1 (5 bases). Sequencing was carried out using blood. This receptor was obtained from a man over 45 with Graves' hyperthyroidism. The CDR3 region has the DNA TGTGCCAGCAGTTTACAGGTCAGACTGAATCAGCCCCAGCATTTT. Protein product: CASSLQVRLNQPQHF.